This record looks at one T cell receptor (beta chain) sequence and its context. Its antigen is unknown. Base qualities are not provided; no much larger clone lies one nucleotide away. The CDR3 contains 14 residues, cysteine and phenylalanine counted. Only the CDR3 portion is preserved as DNA: 42 bases, with reading frame beginning at the first base. Reading the germline V gene (reference sequence) gives CDR1 LNHDA and CDR2 SQIVND. Trimming accounts for 7 bases at V and 3 bases at J, while the number of junction bases matched to no gene is 8. The cohort was made up of hundreds of healthy bone marrow donors. At the time of sampling, every cohort member was nominally healthy, though immune exposures that went unrecorded were likely present. The donor was CMV seronegative and was included in the group of 352 seronegative cohort members. Each donor provided a peripheral blood sample, and peripheral blood mononuclear cells were used for TCR beta sequencing. Genomic DNA extraction from the blood cell samples was performed with the Qiagen DNeasy Blood Extraction Kit.

The sample belongs to a study of cytomegalovirus exposure and HLA in healthy donors (dated by TCRdb to the late 2010s). A note on the overall study: In an earlier analysis of approximately 500 of the donors, less than 350 Gb of sequence data and some 100 million unique TCR beta sequences from roughly 200 million T cells were reported. About 320 gigabases of sequencing data and tens of millions of unique TCR sequences were included in an early release covering roughly 600 HLA-typed donors. Among the roughly 400 genotyped donors, around 81% belonged to the genetic ancestry cluster associated with self-reported Caucasian donors. The study was designed to test whether signatures of past pathogen exposure could be identified by cataloging public T cell receptors. The T cell repertoires of about 700 subjects were profiled by immunosequencing and related to cytomegalovirus serostatus. A separate validation cohort of 100 to 150 different subjects was used in addition to the 666-subject first cohort. The study combined high-throughput TCR immunosequencing, statistical association of individual TCRs with disease status, and machine learning to predict cytomegalovirus infection status. In a later analysis, previously published TCR beta repertoires from roughly 710 donors were re-analyzed and high-resolution HLA genotyping was added so that TCR occurrence patterns could be studied. Rather than using new phenotypic data, the later analysis identified candidate immune exposures from TCR beta sequences and from how often those sequences occurred across donors. An earlier analysis of approximately 500 of the donors applied high-throughput TCR beta sequencing to assess whether each TCR beta V gene segment acted as functional or pseudogenic. Alongside the repertoire data, information on donor age, sex, ethnicity and CMV serostatus was compiled. Genome-wide SNP genotypes for about 55% of the roughly 670 donors were used in a later genetic analysis, which treated that subset as a discovery cohort. Every repertoire in the discovery cohort had been generated on one and the same sequencing platform. HLA typing included class I and class II loci at four-digit resolution. The number of typed donors differed by locus: 629-630 for A, B, C, DRB1 and DQB1; approximately 530 for DQA1; roughly 600 for DPA1; and roughly 450 for DPB1. Because of strong linkage in the cohort, roughly five DR-DQ haplotypes were treated as single units for association and clustering. Among around 400 genotyped donors of the cohort, an average of approximately 240,000 unique TCR beta nucleotide sequences were sequenced per donor, roughly 20% of them non-productive.

The study at large found these results: In the study, approximately 150 TCR beta chains were listed as associated with cytomegalovirus. Correlated functional status among segregating V segments might be attributable to linkage disequilibrium, but an unknown experimental factor could not be ruled out. Cytomegalovirus status was reported to be diagnosed by the classifier with high specificity and sensitivity in both the original and validation cohorts. A cluster of highly shared sequence variants was judged likely to represent a technical artifact of the sequencing pipeline. Most TCR sequences were observed very rarely across donors, whereas some public TCRs were present in many individuals. Because the 87-base-pair reads could not distinguish some IMGT-functional V segments, including TRBV6-2 and TRBV6-3, those segments were excluded. Only TCR beta chains were sequenced in this cohort, and the absence of alpha or paired-chain data limited detectable features. A later analysis found that most CMV-associated TCR beta chains appeared HLA-restricted, with HLA associations seemingly driven largely by CMV exposure. Presence/absence analyses assumed roughly uniform sequencing depth across donors, an assumption that may not hold. Three of the identified cytomegalovirus-associated TCR beta chains were confirmed in vitro to be specific for cytomegalovirus antigens. Broadly in line with IMGT annotations, most TCR beta V segments showed up in productive rearrangements about 87% or about 30% of the time in an earlier analysis of about 500 of the donors. When HLA alleles, especially DR and DQ, strongly co-occurred, TCR associations were difficult to assign to individual alleles. In a later genetic analysis, a missense DCLRE1C variant was associated with V-gene and J-gene trimming of TCR beta chains, and the association was replicated in an independent cohort. A further reported finding was that TCR beta sequences accurately predicted the HLA-A and HLA-B alleles for most subjects in the first cohort. The only immune exposure information available for the cohort was CMV serostatus. A later analysis found that HLA-associated TCR beta chains were more clonally expanded and had lower generation probabilities than equally common non-associated chains. According to a later genetic analysis, donors in an Asian-associated ancestry cluster had fewer N-insertions in productive TCRs than the roughly 700-donor mean. Several of the top co-occurrence clusters appeared to be linked to parvovirus B19, influenza, CMV and Epstein-Barr virus, according to a later analysis. The earlier analysis of 587 of the donors excluded roughly 16 rarely observed V segments, including chromosome 9 orphons, because counts were too low. The authors suggested that the approach could potentially be extended to other disease states and immunological phenotypes. A later analysis found that TCR association rates varied across HLA loci, with DRB1 alleles showing the most associated TCRs and HLA-C alleles the fewest. In a later analysis, more than 15,000 TCR beta sequences were associated with specific HLA alleles at a false discovery rate of 0.05. Because HLA typing was missing for some donors at each locus, association tests included only the typed subset.

Libraries were made using the immunoSEQ multiplex PCR assay. The multiplex PCR relied on a mix of 60 forward primers for TCR Vbeta segments and 13 reverse primers for TCR Jbeta segments. The CDR3 region of rearranged TCR beta genes was amplified from genomic DNA with a multiplex PCR assay. The Illumina HiSeq System was used to sequence the amplified TCR beta libraries as 87-base-pair reads. Per the original workflow: A later analysis counted 75 million to 100 million unique TCR beta chains across the 690 or so repertoires, and some 11 million of these chains were shared by at least two donors. Raw reads were error-corrected and collapsed into unique sequences with a nearest-neighbor algorithm that merged closely related sequences to remove PCR and sequencing errors. CDR3 sequences were aligned to IMGT reference sequences to assign V, D and J gene segments. For a sequence to be retained, a match of at least six nucleotides to both a V gene segment and a J gene segment was required. A rearrangement counted as productive if the CDR3 had no stop codons and remained in frame with V and J, and every other rearrangement counted as non-productive. Following IMGT convention, CDR3 was defined as the stretch from the second conserved V-encoded cysteine to the conserved J-encoded phenylalanine. In an earlier analysis of approximately 590 of the donors, sequences lacking an unambiguous match to a single V gene segment were excluded. An earlier analysis of roughly 590 of the donors called V segments functional above 56.7% productive rearrangements and segregating when the between-donor standard deviation exceeded 5%. A statistical classification framework was built for diagnosing cytomegalovirus status from the catalog of TCR beta chain sequences. In a later analysis, TCR nucleotide sequences were compared against IMGT/GENE-DB human TR gene sequences so that V and J genes could be assigned. The TCRdist pipeline was used in a later analysis to assign CDR3 sequences and most-parsimonious VDJ recombination scenarios. In a later analysis, every TCR beta chain was defined by the combination of its CDR3 amino acid sequence and its V-gene family, and reads without a unique V-gene family were dropped. In a later analysis, fewer than 600 highly shared, low-generation-probability nucleotide sequences were removed to address suspected cross-contamination and a sequencing artifact. In a later analysis, a clonal expansion index was calculated for each public chain from normalized within-repertoire ranks of inferred template counts. In a later analysis, generation probabilities were computed using a VDJ recombination model fitted to out-of-frame rearrangements, and the results were checked against IGoR. Hypergeometric tests were used in a later analysis to score TCR-TCR, TCR-HLA and TCR-CMV co-occurrence, with a repertoire-size bias correction applied to the TCR pairs. A later analysis estimated false discovery rates by permuting HLA or CMV assignments 20 times. In a later analysis, co-occurring TCRs were grouped using DBSCAN, and TCRdist sequence similarity was added for clustering within HLA-allele-positive subsets. Co-occurrence clustering excluded repertoires with fewer than 30,000 or more than 120,000 public chains, plus five with anomalous nucleotide sharing. The clones in this table, taken by TCRdb from immuneACCESS, are in-frame only. Not every clone is retained; where verified, under half of the shortfall comes from an unresolved V gene, and the cause of the rest is unknown. The D gene and trimming were derived from the DNA, and the V and J assignments and clone size from that table. The sample data list tens of thousands of clones, and around 76% of these were observed just once. The ten biggest clones cover roughly 1.5% of the sample.

Material: PBMCs. Rearrangement joined TRBV19 to TRBJ2-7; TRBD1 fits 8 bases in the junction. The source of this sequence is a man aged 40-55 years in good health and CMV-seronegative. CDR3 region: CASKRAGGGYEQYF. Here is the DNA: TGTGCCAGTAAGCGGGCAGGGGGCGGCTACGAGCAGTACTTC.